One sample yielded the 18 T cell receptor beta chains listed below, sequenced in a study of control samples from healthy donors and cancer patients. Only in-frame clones appear in the TCRdb table, and some are missing; sequencing was by immunoSEQ multiplex PCR. This table has approximately 170,000 clones, around 88% appearing once. Sequencing was done on a sample of blood. Every receptor here comes from a young woman in good health.

The chain is built from TRBV10-1 and TRBJ1-4, with 8 bases that match TRBD1. Trimming removed 6 bases from V and 6 bases from J; junction bases left unmatched: 6. Germline assignment: CDR1 WNHNN and CDR2 SYGVQD (reference sequence). This CDR3 contains 14 residues. CDR3 in amino acids: CASRDRAGDEKLFF. CDR3 bases: TGCGCCAGCAGGGACAGGGCTGGGGATGAAAAACTGTTTTTT.

This chain joins TRBV11-2 and TRBJ2-3; TRBD1 or TRBD2 may be the D gene (7 bases each). The CDR3 extends over 18 amino acids. Trimming left V 2 bases short and J 5 bases short, with 23 bases between. In germline, CDR1 is SGHAT, CDR2 FQNNGV. The CDR3 spells CASSLKGRGRLEQDTQYF. Written as DNA, the CDR3 is TGTGCCAGCAGCTTAAAGGGGAGGGGGCGACTGGAACAAGATACGCAGTATTTT. Full variable domain (outside the CDR3, taken from reference TRBV11-2 and TRBJ2-3): EAGVAQSPRYKIIEKRQSVAFWCNPISGHATLYWYQQILGQGPKLLIQFQNNGVVDDSQLPKDRFSAERLKGVDSTLKIQPAKLEDSAVYLCASSLKGRGRLEQDTQYFGPGTRLTVL.

The gene calls are TRBV5-6 and TRBJ2-7, with D possibly being TRBD2 (5 bases). Trimming took 2 bases from V and 3 from J, leaving 15 bases between them. The germline V gene has CDR1 SGHDT and CDR2 YYEEEE. CDR3 size: 15 residues. CDR3 nucleotides: TGTGCCAGCAGCTTCATCGGGGATACTAACTACGAGCAGTACTTC. Translating it yields CASSFIGDTNYEQYF.

The V and J genes are TRBV27 and TRBJ1-2, with D maybe TRBD1 (5 bases). Germline V CDR1 and CDR2: MNHEY, SMNVEV (reference sequence). The CDR3 is made up of 13 amino acids. Trimming left V 2 bases short and J 8 bases short, with 12 bases between. The chain's CDR3 is CASSLAGPGGYTF. The CDR3 DNA is TGTGCCAGCAGTTTAGCAGGGCCCGGGGGCTACACCTTC.

J is TRBJ2-2 and V is TRBV6-4, with D possibly matching TRBD1 (5 bases). The ends were cut back, 2 bases at V and 3 bases at J, with 13 bases in the middle. The V gene's germline CDR1 is MRHNA and CDR2 SNTAGT. This CDR3 comprises 16 residues. Here the CDR3 reads CASSDTSEGDTGELFF. The CDR3 nucleotides read TGTGCCAGCAGTGACACCTCCGAAGGGGACACCGGGGAGCTGTTTTTT.

This clone was detected once. The V call is TRBV7-9, the J call TRBJ2-7, with D perhaps matching TRBD1 (6 bases). Trimming left V 4 bases short and J 3 bases short, with 7 bases between. Germline V CDR1 and CDR2: SEHNR, FQNEAQ (reference sequence). The CDR3 has 12 amino acids. The CDR3 spells CASSSRGYEQYV. The CDR3, as DNA: TGTGCCAGCAGCTCCAGGGGCTACGAGCAGTACGTC.

The rearrangement uses TRBV6-6 and TRBJ2-7, with D unclear. The CDR3 spans 16 residues. Trimming pared 2 bases from V and 3 bases from J, leaving 17 bases between. Per the germline V gene, CDR1 is MNHNY and CDR2 is SVGAGI (reference sequence). The DNA of the CDR3 is TGTGCCAGCAGTTACGGGCAGTTAGACACAATCTACGAGCAGTACTTC. It is translated as CASSYGQLDTIYEQYF.

The rearrangement joins TRBV11-2 to TRBJ2-5; either TRBD1 or TRBD2 may fit D (6 bases each). V gave up 6 bases and J gave up 9 bases, with 20 bases separating them. The germline CDR1 and CDR2 sequences are SGHAT and FQNNGV. The CDR3 is 14 amino acids. The CDR3 sequence is CASRRGGRERPQYF. In DNA form, the CDR3 reads TGTGCCAGCAGACGAGGGGGGCGTGAGAGACCCCAGTACTTC.

This clone showed up just a few times. The V gene is TRBV24-1, the J gene TRBJ2-2, with a possible D match to TRBD2 (5 bases). Trimming cost V 1 base and J 1 base, with 6 bases left between them. Per the germline V gene, CDR1 is KGHDR and CDR2 is SFDVKD. The CDR3 extends over 15 amino acids. For the CDR3, the DNA is TGTGCCACCAGTGATTTTGGAGGGAACACCGGGGAGCTGTTTTTT. This gives the protein CATSDFGGNTGELFF.

The genes are TRBV6-2 or TRBV6-3 and TRBJ1-5; 7 nucleotides match TRBD1. This CDR3 region has 16 residues. V shed 2 bases, J shed 4 bases, and the junction held 8 bases outside the gene matches. Germline assignment: CDR1 MNHEY and CDR2 SVGEGT. The CDR3 DNA is TGTGCCAGCAGTTACAGCGACAGGGAGGGGAATCAGCCCCAGCATTTT. Amino acids: CASSYSDREGNQPQHF.

This clone is a singleton in its sample. This CDR3 reads CASSPQSGNNSPLHF. CDR3 DNA: TGTGCCAGCTCACCCCAATCGGGGAATAATTCACCCCTCCACTTT. The rearrangement links TRBV18 to TRBJ1-6; D unresolved. This CDR3 contains 15 residues. The V end was cut by 3 bases, the J end by 5 bases, with 11 bases between. Germline-derived CDR1 and CDR2 are KGHSH and LQKENI. The full variable domain, its missing parts supplied by reference TRBV18 and TRBJ1-6, is NAGVMQNPRHLVRRRGQEARLRCSPMKGHSHVYWYRQLPEEGLKFMVYLQKENIIDESGMPKERFSAEFPKEGPSILRIQQVVRGDSAAYFCASSPQSGNNSPLHFGNGTRLTVT.

The genes are TRBV13 and TRBJ1-2, with TRBD1 identical over 8 bases. The CDR3 length is 16 residues. Trimming at V came to 5 bases and at J to 6 bases, leaving 14 bases not matched to a gene. Germline V CDR1 and CDR2: PRHDT, FYEKMQ (reference sequence). The CDR3 coding sequence is TGTGCCAGCAGCCGGGAGGGCACAGGGGGTCGGAATGGCTACACCTTC. Protein sequence: CASSREGTGGRNGYTF.

This sequence joins TRBV30 and TRBJ1-3; D may be TRBD1 (5 bases). V lost 5 bases to trimming and J lost 0 bases, with 8 bases between them. This CDR3 is built from 13 residues. From germline, CDR1 is GTSNPN and CDR2 SVGIG (reference sequence). DNA of the CDR3: TGTGCCTGGGGGGCCTTCTCTGGAAACACCATATATTTT. It is translated as CAWGAFSGNTIYF.

The rearrangement joins TRBV18 to TRBJ1-4; D is undetermined. CDR3 size: 15 residues. V lost 3 bases and J 0 bases, leaving 8 bases between the germline ends. The germline V gene has CDR1 KGHSH and CDR2 LQKENI. The CDR3 DNA sequence: TGTGCCAGCTCACCGACCTTTGCAACTAATGAAAAACTGTTTTTT. As protein: CASSPTFATNEKLFF.

V gene TRBV5-5 combines with J gene TRBJ1-1; TRBD1 might be the D (5 bases). Trimming left V 2 bases short and J 1 base short, with 12 bases between. The CDR3 consists of 15 residues. Germline V gives CDR1 SGHKS, CDR2 YYEKEE (reference sequence). The CDR3 DNA is TGTGCCAGCAGCTTTAACGGGGCCCGGAACACTGAAGCTTTCTTT. Translated, it gives CASSFNGARNTEAFF.

V gene TRBV7-9 combines with J gene TRBJ2-3; no firm D call. This CDR3 region has 15 residues. V lost 5 bases to trimming and J lost 3 bases, with 15 bases between them. The germline gives CDR1 SEHNR, CDR2 FQNEAQ (reference sequence). CDR3: CASSLTASPTDTQYF. DNA for the CDR3: TGTGCCAGCAGCCTAACAGCCTCGCCGACAGATACGCAGTATTTT.

The V and J genes are TRBV7-9 and TRBJ2-7; perhaps TRBD1 as D (5 bases). This CDR3 region has 13 residues. Germline assignment: CDR1 SEHNR and CDR2 FQNEAQ (reference sequence). Between the trimmed V and J ends, which lost 5 bases and 7 bases, there was a span of 15 bases. CDR3: CASSPDIKGEQYV. The CDR3 nucleotides are TGTGCCAGCAGCCCAGATATAAAGGGGGAGCAGTACGTC.

The rearrangement links TRBV4-1 to TRBJ1-5; D is uncertain. In germline, CDR1 is MGHRA, CDR2 YSYEKL. The CDR3 sequence is 13 residues long. V was shortened by 1 base and J by 4 bases, with 5 bases between the two germline ends. The CDR3: CASSQGFNQPQHF. The DNA of the CDR3 is TGCGCCAGCAGCCAAGGATTTAATCAGCCCCAGCATTTT.